This T cell receptor (beta chain) came from a study of T cells after yellow fever vaccination. Findings and limits, study-wide: Clonotypes appearing in both CD4 and CD8 compartments existed, and their share was small. From the bulk population, abundant clonotypes could contaminate and appear within FACS-sorted repertoires.

Points on this clonotype: Its antigen is still unknown.

Germline CDR1 MNHNS, CDR2 SASEGT. This CDR3 spans 14 amino acids. V was trimmed by 6 bases and J by 2 bases, leaving 14 bases between them. TCRdb fed the 5' RACE reads into MiXCR, producing one record per CDR3 protein. Here the sample spans hundreds of thousands of distinct CDR3 sequences, 9% to 15% being singletons. This chain joins TRBV6-1 and TRBJ2-7; D assignment may be TRBD1 or TRBD2 (5 bases each). The TCR was taken from a man aged 30 to 45 who received the YFV17D yellow fever vaccine. Sequences were derived from PBMCs, sampled on the day of the yellow fever booster vaccination. DNA for the CDR3: TGTGCCAGCAGCCCTGGTGGGGGTGCCTACGAGCAGTACTTC. It is translated as CASSPGGGAYEQYF.